The clone carrying this T cell receptor beta chain was counted ten times or more. Its antigen is undetermined. Trimming took 5 bases from V and 6 from J; bases not matched to a gene: 9. The CDR3 length is 14 residues. The germline V gene has CDR1 MNHEY and CDR2 SVGEGT. Each patient came to thyroid surgery without any prior treatment (of any kind). These data come from a study of metastatic and nonmetastatic thyroid tumors. Across the study: Blood and tumor or nodule tissue repertoires from malignant and benign thyroid patients were compared.

Original processing notes: The distant-metastasis classifier for papillary thyroid cancer was built from CDR3 differences across clinicopathological groups. MiXCR reprocessed the PCR reads for TCRdb. The V and J calls come from TCRdb's annotation, not from the publication. The sample carries approximately 28,000 clones, roughly 19% recorded once. Study-level findings and limits: It was reported that TCR beta diversity was significantly higher in malignant thyroid tumors than benign nodules, in blood and tumor.

V usage is TRBV6-2 or TRBV6-3 and J usage is TRBJ1-1; 7 bases line up with TRBD1. The specimen sequenced was blood. The source of this sequence is a female donor with papillary thyroid cancer or a benign thyroid nodule (not recorded which). Some clones in this sample may be carry-over from other donors' samples. CDR3 sequence: CASSPISGTAEAFF. As DNA, the CDR3 is TGTGCCAGCAGTCCCATTTCCGGGACAGCTGAAGCTTTCTTT.